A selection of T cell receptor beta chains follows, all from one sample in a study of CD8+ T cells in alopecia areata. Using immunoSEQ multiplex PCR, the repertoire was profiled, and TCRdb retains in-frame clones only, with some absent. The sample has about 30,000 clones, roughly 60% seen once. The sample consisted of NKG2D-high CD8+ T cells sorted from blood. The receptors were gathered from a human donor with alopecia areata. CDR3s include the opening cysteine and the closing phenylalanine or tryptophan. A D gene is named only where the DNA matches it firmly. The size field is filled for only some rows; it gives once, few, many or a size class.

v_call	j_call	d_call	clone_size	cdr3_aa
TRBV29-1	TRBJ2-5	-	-	CSVRRGGETQYF
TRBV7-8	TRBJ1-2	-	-	CASSNLEYGYTF
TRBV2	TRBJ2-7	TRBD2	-	CASSDLRLAGPEQYF
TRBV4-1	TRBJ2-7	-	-	CASSQGSDSFSYEQYF
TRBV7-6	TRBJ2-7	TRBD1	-	CASSPPADRGSYEQYF
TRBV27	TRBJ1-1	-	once	CASSPSGVPNTEAFF
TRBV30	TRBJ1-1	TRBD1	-	CAWTRQGNTEAFF
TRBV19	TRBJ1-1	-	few	CASSRAPNTEAFF
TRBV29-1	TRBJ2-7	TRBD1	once	CSVTGQGAGEQYF
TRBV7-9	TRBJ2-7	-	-	CASSPPGREEQYF
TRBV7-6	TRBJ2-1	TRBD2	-	CASSLWVAGVSSYNEQFF
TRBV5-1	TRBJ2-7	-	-	CASSLWATEQYF
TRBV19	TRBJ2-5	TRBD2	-	CASSSGLAGETQYF
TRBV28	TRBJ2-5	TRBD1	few	CASSSRDRGWETQYF
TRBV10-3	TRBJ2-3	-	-	CAISDDRTDTQYF
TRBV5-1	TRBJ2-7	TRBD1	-	CASSTPGQIPYEQYF
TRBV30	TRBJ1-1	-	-	CAWSRRNTEAFF
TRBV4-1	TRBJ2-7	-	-	CASSQEGSSGYEQYF
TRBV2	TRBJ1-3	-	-	CASRSDSGNTIYF
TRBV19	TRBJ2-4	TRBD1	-	CASSMGQGGYIQYF
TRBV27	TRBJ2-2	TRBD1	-	CASGTGGVTGELFF
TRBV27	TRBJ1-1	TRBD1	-	CASSLGTGYTEAFF
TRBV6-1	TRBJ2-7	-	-	CASRVGQPYEQYF
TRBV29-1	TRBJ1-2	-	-	CSVDRLTIGGYTF
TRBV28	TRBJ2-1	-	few	CASQRSTEQFF
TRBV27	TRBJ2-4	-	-	CASRVGQTIAKNIQYF
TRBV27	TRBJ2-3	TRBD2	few	CASRILAGVHTQYF
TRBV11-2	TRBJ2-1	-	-	CASSLMDEQFF
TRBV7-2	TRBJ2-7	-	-	CASSFLGAEQYF
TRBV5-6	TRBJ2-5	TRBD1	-	CASSWVDRKETQYF
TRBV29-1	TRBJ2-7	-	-	CSVVAHEQYF
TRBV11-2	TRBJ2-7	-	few	CASSLGLSEQYF
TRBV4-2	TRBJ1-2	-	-	CASSQGVLGGVGYTF
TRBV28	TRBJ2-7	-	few	CASKTGTLSYEQYF
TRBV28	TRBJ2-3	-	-	CASSPPRSDTQYF
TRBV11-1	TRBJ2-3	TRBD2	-	CASSPLRGGTDTQYF
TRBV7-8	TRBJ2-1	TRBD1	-	CASSQADRVFGYNEQFF
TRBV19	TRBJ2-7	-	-	CASSIDLQFEQYF
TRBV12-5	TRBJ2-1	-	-	CASVQGDGRAAEQFF
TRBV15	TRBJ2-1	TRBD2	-	CATRIPGTSGIGDEQFF
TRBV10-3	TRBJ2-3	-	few	CAISEFQAGIFTDTQYF
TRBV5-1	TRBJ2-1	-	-	CASSSTRSAMFFDNEQFF
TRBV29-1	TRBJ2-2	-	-	CSVESSGGDTGELFF
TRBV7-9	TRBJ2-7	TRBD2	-	CASSLREGRVDEQYF
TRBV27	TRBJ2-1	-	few	CASSFPGNEQFF
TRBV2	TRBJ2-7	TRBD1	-	CASSGEDRALTYEQYF
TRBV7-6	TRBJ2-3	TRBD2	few	CASSLAGWETSGDTDTQYF
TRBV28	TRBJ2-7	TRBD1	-	CASSWTGGTGEQYF